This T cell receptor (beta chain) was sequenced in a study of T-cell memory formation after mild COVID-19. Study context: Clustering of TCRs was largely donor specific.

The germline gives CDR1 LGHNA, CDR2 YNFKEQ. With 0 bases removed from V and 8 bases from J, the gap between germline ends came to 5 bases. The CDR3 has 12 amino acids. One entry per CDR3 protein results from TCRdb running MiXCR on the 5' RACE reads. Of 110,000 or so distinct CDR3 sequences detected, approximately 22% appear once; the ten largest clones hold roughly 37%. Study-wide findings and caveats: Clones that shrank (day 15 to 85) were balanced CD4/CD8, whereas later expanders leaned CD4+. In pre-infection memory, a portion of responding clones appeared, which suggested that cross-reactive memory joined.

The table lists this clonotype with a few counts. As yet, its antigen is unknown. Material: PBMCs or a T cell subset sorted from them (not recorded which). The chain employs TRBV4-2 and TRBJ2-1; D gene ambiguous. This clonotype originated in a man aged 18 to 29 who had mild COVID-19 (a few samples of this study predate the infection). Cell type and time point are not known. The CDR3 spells CASSQDPDEQFF. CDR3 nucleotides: TGTGCCAGCAGCCAAGATCCCGATGAGCAGTTCTTC.